One sample yielded the 29 T cell receptor beta chains listed below, sequenced in a study of Graves' ophthalmopathy and Graves' hyperthyroidism. Amplified material comprised TCR beta CDR3 regions derived from RNA transcripts. Amplification began with first-round RT-PCR using HTBI primers, then second-round multiplex PCR was performed. A single record per CDR3 protein comes from TCRdb applying MiXCR to the multiplex PCR reads. This sample has roughly 400,000 distinct CDR3 sequences; 15% occur once, and the top ten carry approximately 7%. The sequenced sample consisted of peripheral blood. The receptor set was obtained from a woman aged 18-29 years with stable Graves' hyperthyroidism.

This clonotype was recorded many times. In DNA, the CDR3 is TGCGCCAGCGGCTCCAACAGGGTTAACGGCGAGCAGTACTTC. It specifies CASGSNRVNGEQYF. The chain has TRBV5-1 and TRBJ2-7, with a possible D match to TRBD1 (6 bases). Between the trimmed V and J ends, which lost 7 bases and 6 bases, there was a span of 20 bases. The CDR3 extends over 14 amino acids. Per germline, CDR1 SGHRS and CDR2 YFSETQ. Full variable domain (remainder filled in from reference TRBV5-1 and TRBJ2-7): KAGVTQTPRYLIKTRGQQVTLSCSPISGHRSVSWYQQTPGQGLQFLFEYFSETQRNKGNFPGRFSGRQFSNSRSEMNVSTLELGDSALYLCASGSNRVNGEQYFGPGTRLTVT.

This clonotype was detected ten times or more. The V gene is TRBV6-1, the J gene TRBJ2-7; 10 nucleotides align to TRBD1. CDR1 MNHNS and CDR2 SASEGT come from the germline V gene. J was trimmed by 5 bases and V by 6 bases; bases with no gene match: 13. This CDR3 region has 16 residues. The CDR3 protein is CASRTYRTGGMNEQYF. The CDR3 region has the DNA TGTGCCAGCAGAACCTATAGGACAGGGGGAATGAACGAGCAGTACTTC.

The sample holds many counts of this clonotype. Compared with germline, one end of the junction differs, possibly owing to a read error. V usage is TRBV12-3 or TRBV12-4 and J usage is TRBJ1-6, with D perhaps TRBD1 (5 bases). This CDR3 spans 13 amino acids. The DNA for the CDR3 is TGTGTCAGCAGTTTTCGGGGGTCGTCACCCCTCCACTTT. This translates into CVSSFRGSSPLHF.

This clonotype was found many times. This chain connects TRBV7-8 to TRBJ2-7; D ambiguous. V was shortened by 5 bases and J by 2 bases, with 16 bases between the two germline ends. The CDR3 sequence is 15 residues long. Germline CDR1 is SGHVS and CDR2 is FQNEAQ. The CDR3, as DNA: TGTGCCAGCAGCCGATTTAGGGCCTCGCCCTACGAGCAGTACTTC. It encodes CASSRFRASPYEQYF.

This clonotype was observed at least ten times. V and J are TRBV29-1 and TRBJ1-2; D is perhaps TRBD1 (6 bases). Between the trimmed V and J ends, which lost 2 bases and 5 bases, there was a span of 15 bases. Per germline, CDR1 SQVTM and CDR2 ANQGSEA. The CDR3 extends over 14 amino acids. This CDR3 reads CSVESREGEYGYTF. CDR3 DNA sequence: TGCAGCGTTGAATCGCGTGAGGGGGAATATGGCTACACCTTC.

This clonotype appeared many times. The rearrangement joins TRBV5-1 to TRBJ2-7; the D gene could be TRBD1 or TRBD2 (5 bases each). The CDR3 consists of 15 residues. The germline V and J ends were trimmed by 8 bases and 4 bases, with 22 bases remaining between them. CDR1 and CDR2 (germline): SGHRS, YFSETQ. CDR3 DNA: TGCGCCAGTCGCCTTGCCGGGACCCCACAATACGAGCAGTACTTC. Its translation: CASRLAGTPQYEQYF.

The genes are TRBV6-1 and TRBJ1-2, with D unclear. The CDR3 totals 14 residues. V was trimmed by 4 bases and J by 0 bases, leaving 9 bases between them. Germline CDR1 and CDR2: MNHNS and SASEGT. This CDR3 is CASSARLANYGYTF. The DNA for the CDR3 is TGTGCCAGCAGTGCCAGGCTTGCTAACTATGGCTACACCTTC.

The V call is TRBV11-2, the J call TRBJ1-1, with TRBD1 identical over 8 bases. CDR3 size: 16 residues. Trimming removed 5 bases from V and 1 base from J; junction bases left unmatched: 9. Per germline, CDR1 SGHAT and CDR2 FQNNGV. The CDR3 here is CASSLLRGPKNTEAFF. The CDR3, as DNA: TGTGCCAGCAGCCTACTCAGGGGGCCAAAGAACACTGAAGCTTTCTTT.

This clonotype was counted ten times or more. The rearrangement joins TRBV10-2 to TRBJ1-5; D perhaps matches TRBD1 (5 bases). Germline loops: CDR1 WSHSY, CDR2 SAAADI. The CDR3 totals 14 residues. V was pared by 4 bases and J by 4 bases, with 11 bases between. The CDR3 loop reads CASSVAGTNQPQHF. The CDR3, as DNA: TGCGCCAGCAGTGTGGCGGGGACTAATCAGCCCCAGCATTTT.

This clonotype has a count of ten or more. The rearrangement uses TRBV5-4 and TRBJ2-5, with 7 bases fitting TRBD1. The V and J ends lost 0 bases and 5 bases, in that order; junction bases with no gene match: 7. Germline CDR1 SGHNT, CDR2 YYREEE (reference sequence). This CDR3 has 15 residues. CDR3 amino acids: CASSLVGTATETQYF. CDR3 bases: TGTGCCAGCAGCTTGGTAGGGACAGCCACCGAGACCCAGTACTTC.

This clonotype was counted ten times or more. The rearrangement links TRBV29-1 to TRBJ2-2; the D gene could be TRBD1 or TRBD2 (5 bases each). This CDR3 region has 15 residues. V was pared by 7 bases and J by 0 bases, with 15 bases between. Germline V gene data show CDR1 as SQVTM and CDR2 as ANQGSEA. This CDR3 reads CSARGANSNTGELFF. Written as DNA, the CDR3 is TGCAGCGCAAGAGGGGCAAACTCGAACACCGGGGAGCTGTTTTTT.

This clonotype has at least ten counts. The chain is built from TRBV19 and TRBJ1-1; D is ambiguous. The CDR3 length is 13 residues. Trimming cost V 0 bases and J 1 base, with 3 bases left between them. Germline V gene data show CDR1 as LNHDA and CDR2 as SQIVND (reference sequence). The CDR3 region is CASSIETNTEAFF. For the CDR3, the DNA is TGTGCCAGTAGTATAGAAACGAACACTGAAGCTTTCTTT.

On this clonotype itself: One base away lies a much larger clone, so this may be a sequencing read error. This chain connects TRBV12-3 or TRBV12-4 to TRBJ1-2; a possible D gene is TRBD1 (6 bases). V lost 3 bases and J 5 bases, leaving 13 bases between the germline ends. The CDR3 length is 14 residues. CDR3 nucleotides: TGTGCCAGCAGTTTTGGGACACGGGGATATGGCTACACCTTC. Protein product: CASSFGTRGYGYTF.

Many counts were recorded for this clonotype. CDR3 sequence reads: CSAPGMVGENIQYF. CDR3 in DNA: TGCAGTGCCCCCGGCATGGTTGGGGAAAACATTCAGTACTTC. The chain couples TRBV20-1 to TRBJ2-4, with no clear D. The germline V gene has CDR1 DFQATT and CDR2 SNEGSKA (reference sequence). The ends were cut back, 6 bases at V and 5 bases at J, with 17 bases in the middle. This CDR3 comprises 14 residues.

The chain uses TRBV5-6 and TRBJ1-6, with 7 bases that match TRBD1. The CDR3 spans 14 residues. V trimming: 1 base; J trimming: 7 bases; junction bases outside the gene matches: 2. In germline, CDR1 is SGHDT, CDR2 YYEEEE. The CDR3 protein is CASSLKGANSPLHF. Here the CDR3 DNA reads TGTGCCAGCAGCTTGAAGGGGGCGAATTCACCCCTCCACTTT. Complete variable domain (other parts from reference TRBV5-6 and TRBJ1-6): DAGVTQSPTHLIKTRGQQVTLRCSPKSGHDTVSWYQQALGQGPQFIFQYYEEEERQRGNFPDRFSGHQFPNYSSELNVNALLLGDSALYLCASSLKGANSPLHFGNGTRLTVT.

This chain links TRBV7-6 with TRBJ2-7; 11 nucleotides match TRBD1. The junction had 4 bases not matched to a gene; V was cut back by 2 bases and J by 4 bases. Germline-derived CDR1 and CDR2 are SGHVS and FNYEAQ. There are 15 residues in the CDR3. In DNA form, the CDR3 reads TGTGCCAGCAGCTTATTTGGACAGGGGGCTTACGAGCAGTACTTC. Encoded protein: CASSLFGQGAYEQYF.

This clonotype was counted ten times or more. This sequence joins TRBV27 and TRBJ1-6; D unclear. Trimming left V 3 bases short and J 13 bases short, with 10 bases between. The CDR3 length is 12 residues. Germline loops: CDR1 MNHEY, CDR2 SMNVEV (reference sequence). The CDR3 reads CASSFRGAPLHF. Here the CDR3 DNA reads TGTGCCAGCAGTTTCCGGGGAGCGCCCCTCCACTTT.

J is TRBJ1-2 and V is TRBV6-1; TRBD1 aligns across 9 bases. The CDR3 sequence is 15 residues long. The V gene's germline CDR1 is MNHNS and CDR2 SASEGT. The V gene end was trimmed by 5 bases and the J gene end by 2 bases; junction bases not matched to a gene: 6. The CDR3 coding sequence is TGTGCCAGCAGTAAACCGGGGACAGGGAACTATGGCTACACCTTC. This translates into CASSKPGTGNYGYTF.

The rearrangement links TRBV7-2 to TRBJ2-7; D unclear. Trimming stripped 3 bases from V and 4 bases from J, with 13 bases between. The V gene's germline CDR1 is SGHTA and CDR2 FQGNSA. This CDR3 comprises 14 residues. The DNA for the CDR3 is TGTGCCAGCAGCTTGCCCCCGGTGGGGTACGAGCAGTACTTC. Protein: CASSLPPVGYEQYF.

This clonotype was found many times. The V and J genes are TRBV9 and TRBJ1-6; 7 positions agree with TRBD1. The J segment lost 6 bases and the V segment lost 4 bases, leaving 7 bases of the junction unmatched. This CDR3 has 15 amino acids. The V gene's germline CDR1 is SGDLS and CDR2 YYNGEE. The CDR3 coding sequence is TGTGCCAGCAGCCCGAGGACAGGCCGTAATTCACCCCTCCACTTT. Its translation: CASSPRTGRNSPLHF.

This clonotype occurred many times. CDR3 sequence: CSASRTGGSSYEQYF. The CDR3 DNA reads as TGCAGTGCTAGTCGGACAGGGGGTAGCTCCTACGAGCAGTACTTC. The J gene is TRBJ2-7, the V gene TRBV20-1; TRBD1 agrees at 10 bases. Germline trimming cut 3 bases from V and 0 bases from J; bases unmatched to any gene: 5. The germline V gene has CDR1 DFQATT and CDR2 SNEGSKA (reference sequence). The CDR3 is 15 residues long.

This clonotype was seen at least ten times. V is TRBV4-2 and J is TRBJ2-7; 8 bases map to TRBD2. Losses at the gene ends were 1 base for V and 5 bases for J; bases not matched to a gene: 4. The germline CDR1 and CDR2 sequences are LGHNA and YNFKEQ. This CDR3 has 14 residues. CDR3 loop: CASSQVAGWDEQYF. CDR3 in DNA: TGTGCCAGCAGCCAAGTAGCGGGGTGGGACGAGCAGTACTTC.

This clonotype was seen at least ten times. This chain uses TRBV19 with TRBJ2-5, with D possibly TRBD1 on 5 matching bases. Looked up from germline, CDR1 is LNHDA and CDR2 is SQIVND (reference sequence). V was shortened by 3 bases and J by 0 bases, with 11 bases between the two germline ends. The CDR3 totals 15 residues. The CDR3 DNA reads TGTGCCAGTAGTATCGGACAACAGTACCAAGAGACCCAGTACTTC. Residues: CASSIGQQYQETQYF.

This clonotype was found many times. The J gene is TRBJ2-4, the V gene TRBV20-1; no definite D call. Trimming took off 7 bases at V and 2 bases at J, with 12 bases between the two ends. The CDR3 covers 13 residues. Germline CDR1 and CDR2: DFQATT and SNEGSKA (reference sequence). Here the CDR3 reads CSGGIGTKNIQYF. The CDR3 DNA sequence: TGCAGTGGGGGTATTGGAACCAAAAACATTCAGTACTTC.

The chain couples TRBV24-1 to TRBJ2-2, with D unresolved. V was pared by 4 bases and J by 6 bases, with 14 bases between. This CDR3 is 15 amino acids long. Germline assignment: CDR1 KGHDR and CDR2 SFDVKD. This CDR3 reads CATSDPSGGPGELFF. In nucleotides, the CDR3 is TGTGCCACCAGTGACCCTTCAGGTGGCCCCGGGGAGCTGTTTTTT.

Ten or more counts support this clonotype. The chain carries TRBV6-2 or TRBV6-3 and TRBJ1-1, with no clear D. The CDR3 runs to 12 residues. Trimming pared 4 bases from V and 5 bases from J, leaving 8 bases between. The germline gives CDR1 MNHEY, CDR2 SVGEGT. CDR3 loop: CASSSTGTEAFF. DNA of the CDR3: TGTGCCAGCAGTTCGACGGGAACTGAAGCTTTCTTT.

In its sample, this clonotype was seen a few times. The genes are TRBV19 and TRBJ1-2; 7 nucleotides match TRBD1. Looked up from germline, CDR1 is LNHDA and CDR2 is SQIVND (reference sequence). V shed 6 bases and J 6 bases; nucleotides not matched to a gene: 16. The CDR3 loop spans 16 amino acids. In nucleotides, the CDR3 is TGTGCCAGTAGCAGACCCCCTTGGACAGGTTCCGATGGCTACACCTTC. Protein: CASSRPPWTGSDGYTF. The whole variable domain, remainder taken from reference TRBV19 and TRBJ1-2, is DGGITQSPKYLFRKEGQNVTLSCEQNLNHDAMYWYRQDPGQGLRLIYYSQIVNDFQKGDIAEGYSVSREKKESFPLTVTSAQKNPTAFYLCASSRPPWTGSDGYTFGSGTRLTVV.

This clonotype was counted ten times or more. This rearrangement joins TRBV25-1 to TRBJ1-2; possible D gene TRBD1, 5 bases. The germline CDR1 and CDR2 sequences are MGHDK and SYGVNS. Trimming pared 0 bases from V and 7 bases from J, leaving 12 bases between. This CDR3 comprises 14 residues. CDR3 sequence reads: CASSEYQGTAGYTF. The CDR3 DNA is TGTGCCAGCAGTGAATATCAGGGTACGGCTGGCTACACCTTC.

This clonotype was counted at least ten times. The chain is built from TRBV6-2 or TRBV6-3 and TRBJ2-7; tentative D call: TRBD2 (5 bases). Germline-derived CDR1 and CDR2 are MNHEY and SVGEGT. This CDR3 is built from 13 residues. Deletions cut 4 bases from V and 2 bases from J, with 9 bases between. The DNA of the CDR3 is TGTGCCAGCAGTTGGGCGGGCCCCTACGAGCAGTACTTC. It translates to CASSWAGPYEQYF.